A selection of T cell receptor beta chains follows, all from one sample in a study of T cell repertoires in cytomegalovirus infection. MiXCR, applied by TCRdb to the reads, yields one record per CDR3 protein. This table holds around 260,000 distinct CDR3 sequences, approximately 8.3% found once. Source material: PBMCs. These receptor sequences come from a human donor in good health (CMV status not recorded). Some clones in this sample may be carry-over from other donors' samples. The CDR3 runs from the conserved cysteine through the conserved F or W. A D gene is named only where the DNA matches it firmly. A row's size may be missing; if present it is once, few, many or a size class.

TRBJ2-3 | TRBV12-3/TRBV12-4 | . | . | TGTGCCAGCAGTTGGGGGGACACGCAGTATTTT | CASSWGDTQYF
TRBJ2-2 | TRBV7-8 | many | . | TGTGCCAGCAGCGAGAGCTGGGTGGGCGGGGAGCTGTTTTTT | CASSESWVGGELFF
TRBJ2-1 | TRBV28 | many | TRBD1 | TGTGCCAGCAGACAGGGACAGATCTCCTACAATGAGCAGTTCTTC | CASRQGQISYNEQFF
TRBJ1-1 | TRBV14 | many | . | TGTGCCAGCAGCCAAGACAGGCGTGTGAACACTGAAGCTTTCTTT | CASSQDRRVNTEAFF
TRBJ2-1 | TRBV7-3 | many | TRBD2 | TGTGCCAGCAGCCCCCTAGCGGGCGAGTGGCATGAGCAGTTCTTC | CASSPLAGEWHEQFF
TRBJ2-1 | TRBV5-1 | . | TRBD1 | TGCGCCAGCAGCTTGGAGGGGGCGGACAATGAGCAGTTCTTC | CASSLEGADNEQFF
TRBJ2-2 | TRBV7-8 | many | TRBD2 | TGTGCCAGCAGGAGGCTAGCGGGAGAAAACACCGGGGAGCTGTTTTTT | CASRRLAGENTGELFF
TRBJ1-1 | TRBV12-3/TRBV12-4 | many | . | TGTGCCAGCAGTTTAACAGGCTCGGGCACTGAAGCTTTCTTT | CASSLTGSGTEAFF
TRBJ1-3 | TRBV9 | many | TRBD1 | TGTGCCAGCAGCGTGGGGACAGGGGTAACTGGAAACACCATATATTTT | CASSVGTGVTGNTIYF
TRBJ2-7 | TRBV30 | . | . | TGTGCCTGGAGCTCCGACTACGAGCAGTACTTC | CAWSSDYEQYF
TRBJ2-5 | TRBV4-1 | many | . | TGTGCCAGCAGCCAAGATAAACGCTCCCAAGAGACCCAGTACTTC | CASSQDKRSQETQYF
TRBJ2-7 | TRBV7-2 | many | . | TGTGCCAGCAGCTTCGGGTCGGGGGAGCAGTACTTC | CASSFGSGEQYF
TRBJ2-3 | TRBV7-2 | many | . | TGTGCCAGCAGCTTAGAGAAGAGGTTTGATACGCAGTATTTT | CASSLEKRFDTQYF
TRBJ2-3 | TRBV7-2 | many | . | TGTGCCAGCAGCCCCGGGGGTCTGAGCACAGATACGCAGTATTTT | CASSPGGLSTDTQYF
TRBJ1-5 | TRBV16 | . | . | TGTGCCAGCAGCCCCCCCGGGGGGCGCCGAGTTCCCCAGCATTTT | CASSPPGGRRVPQHF
TRBJ1-4 | TRBV7-2 | many | TRBD1 | TGTGCCAGCAGCCTCCGACAGGGGGGGGAAAAACTGTTTTTT | CASSLRQGGEKLFF
TRBJ2-2 | TRBV11-2 | many | TRBD1 | TGTGCCAGCAGCTTAGAGGGGACAGGGAACACCGGGGAGCTGTTTTTT | CASSLEGTGNTGELFF